The next 23 T cell receptor beta chains were all read from a single sample in a study of beta chain features in type 1 diabetes. Antigens for these TCRs are unknown. Isolated RNA was reverse transcribed in full, so expressed TCRB transcripts were sequenced. Some clones are missing from TCRdb's copy, which holds only in-frame ones; the method was immunoSEQ multiplex PCR. This table has 140,000 or so clones, about 13% appearing once. Whole-study findings and limits: Type 1 diabetes patients had TCRB CDR3s that were shorter (moderately but significantly so) in all four CD4+ subsets.

The sample comprised central memory CD4+ T cells from blood. The receptors stem from a man younger than 35 with type 1 diabetes.

The gene calls are TRBV7-8 and TRBJ2-5; TRBD2 aligns across 7 bases. After removal of 4 bases from V and 5 bases from J, the junction contained 4 bases not matched to a gene. The CDR3 is 13 residues long. Germline V gene lookup returns CDR1 SGHVS and CDR2 FQNEAQ. The CDR3 coding sequence is TGTGCCAGCAGCTCGAGCGGGGTGGAGACCCAGTACTTC. Protein product: CASSSSGVETQYF.

This clone appeared a few times. This chain connects TRBV5-1 to TRBJ2-3, with D perhaps TRBD2 (7 bases). This CDR3 spans 18 amino acids. V shed 3 bases and J shed 4 bases, with 24 bases lying between them. Per the germline V gene, CDR1 is SGHRS and CDR2 is YFSETQ. CDR3 loop: CASSSLGGGPAGADTQYF. The CDR3 coding sequence is TGCGCCAGCAGCTCCCTTGGCGGGGGCCCAGCAGGGGCAGATACGCAGTATTTT.

Only a few counts were recorded for this clone. The CDR3 nucleotides are TGTGCCAGCAATTCCCTGACGGGGGAGCTGTTTTTT. Its protein product is CASNSLTGELFF. This chain joins TRBV28 and TRBJ2-2; D remains ambiguous. The CDR3 sequence is 12 residues long. Trimming left V 7 bases short and J 8 bases short, with 11 bases between. The V gene's germline CDR1 is MDHEN and CDR2 SYDVKM.

This clone was recorded many times. V and J are TRBV7-2 and TRBJ2-1; possibly TRBD1 for D (5 bases). Germline V gives CDR1 SGHTA, CDR2 FQGNSA. V shed 3 bases and J shed 9 bases, with 12 bases lying between them. This CDR3 is built from 13 residues. The CDR3 sequence is CASSLATQGEQFF. DNA of the CDR3: TGTGCCAGCAGCTTGGCCACCCAGGGTGAGCAGTTCTTC.

This clone has more than one count but fewer than ten. The chain employs TRBV6-1 and TRBJ1-2, with D uncertain. Germline V lookup: CDR1 MNHNS, CDR2 SASEGT. Between the trimmed V and J ends, which lost 2 bases and 6 bases, there was a span of 16 bases. CDR3 length: 15 amino acids. The CDR3 bases are TGTGCCAGCAGTGAATCATTTCTAGTCGGGGATGGCTACACCTTC. Residues: CASSESFLVGDGYTF.

Only a few counts were recorded for this clone. The CDR3 sequence is CASSDSTGNYGYTF. CDR3 nucleotides: TGTGCCAGCAGTGACTCGACGGGAAACTATGGCTACACCTTC. The chain carries TRBV2 and TRBJ1-2; D call uncertain. V was shortened by 3 bases and J by 2 bases, with 10 bases between the two germline ends. The CDR3 is 14 residues long. Germline CDR1 reads SNHLY; CDR2 reads FYNNEI.

The V call is TRBV7-2, the J call TRBJ2-7; perhaps TRBD2 as D (5 bases). The V and J ends lost 2 bases and 0 bases respectively, with 11 bases between them. Germline CDR1 SGHTA, CDR2 FQGNSA. CDR3 size: 15 residues. This CDR3 reads CASSLSSGLSYEQYF. The CDR3 nucleotides are TGTGCCAGCAGCTTATCAAGCGGCCTCTCCTACGAGCAGTACTTC. The entire variable domain, with the rest obtained from reference TRBV7-2 and TRBJ2-7, is as follows: GAGVSQSPSNKVTEKGKDVELRCDPISGHTALYWYRQSLGQGLEFLIYFQGNSAPDKSGLPSDRFSAERTGGSVSTLTIQRTQQEDSAVYLCASSLSSGLSYEQYFGPGTRLTVT.

The chain has TRBV7-9 and TRBJ2-7; possibly TRBD1 for D (6 bases). V was cut by 9 bases and J by 2 bases, with 11 bases left in between. From germline, CDR1 is SEHNR and CDR2 FQNEAQ (reference sequence). This CDR3 has 12 residues. In DNA form, the CDR3 reads TGTGCCAGTCAGGGGCAGACCTACGAGCAGTACTTC. Its protein product is CASQGQTYEQYF.

Of note for this clone: At one boundary the junction diverges from the germline segment, which might be a read error. This rearrangement joins TRBV14 to TRBJ2-5, with D maybe TRBD2 (6 bases). The CDR3 is 15 residues long. The V gene's germline CDR1 is SGHDN and CDR2 FVKESK. The CDR3 DNA reads as TGTGCCCGCAGCCAAGATTGGTCAGGGCGGAGGGCCCAGTACTTC. Amino acids: CARSQDWSGRRAQYF.

This clone appeared a few times. The V call is TRBV5-1, the J call TRBJ1-5; 8 bases are shared with TRBD1. CDR1 is SGHRS and CDR2 is YFSETQ in the germline V gene. V lost 4 bases to trimming and J lost 6 bases; unmatched junction nucleotides: 15. The CDR3 has 17 amino acids. CDR3 sequence: CASSPGQGGGDGQPQHF. In DNA, the CDR3 is TGCGCCAGCAGCCCCGGACAGGGCGGAGGGGACGGTCAGCCCCAGCATTTT.

CDR3 nucleotide sequence: TGTGCCAGCAGCGACGGCGGGGCCTTGGACACTGAAGCTTTCTTT. It specifies CASSDGGALDTEAFF. The chain carries TRBV9 and TRBJ1-1; a possible D gene is TRBD1 (5 bases). Trimming cost V 3 bases and J 3 bases, with 15 bases left between them. Germline-derived CDR1 and CDR2 are SGDLS and YYNGEE. The CDR3 is 15 amino acids.

This clone showed up many times. This chain uses TRBV5-4 with TRBJ2-2; either TRBD1 or TRBD2 may fit D (5 bases each). CDR3 length: 15 residues. Between the trimmed V and J ends, which lost 4 bases and 2 bases, there was a span of 12 bases. Germline V gene data show CDR1 as SGHNT and CDR2 as YYREEE (reference sequence). The CDR3 DNA reads TGTGCCAGCAGCCCTAGTGGGGGAAACACCGGGGAGCTGTTTTTT. Translated: CASSPSGGNTGELFF.

This chain links TRBV18 with TRBJ1-1; no firm D call. Germline V gene lookup returns CDR1 KGHSH and CDR2 LQKENI. Deletions cut 8 bases from V and 1 base from J, with 11 bases between. The CDR3 has 13 amino acids. This CDR3 is CASNHGRNTEAFF. The CDR3 bases are TGTGCCAGCAATCACGGGCGGAACACTGAAGCTTTCTTT.

The J gene is TRBJ2-1, the V gene TRBV18; D may be TRBD2 (6 bases). Per the germline V gene, CDR1 is KGHSH and CDR2 is LQKENI. This CDR3 comprises 17 residues. V gave up 0 bases and J gave up 0 bases, with 12 bases separating them. CDR3 sequence: CASSPPRGESSYNEQFF. Here the CDR3 DNA reads TGTGCCAGCTCACCACCCCGCGGGGAGAGCTCCTACAATGAGCAGTTCTTC.

The chain recombines TRBV6-1 with TRBJ2-1; the D is unclear. In germline, CDR1 is MNHNS, CDR2 SASEGT. CDR3 length: 13 amino acids. The V gene lost 2 bases and the J gene lost 8 bases, with 10 bases spanning the gap. The CDR3 DNA follows: TGTGCCAGCAGTGAAACGCTGCGCCATGAGCAGTTCTTC. This gives the protein CASSETLRHEQFF.

The chain carries TRBV13 and TRBJ2-5; D may be TRBD1 (6 bases). Per germline, CDR1 PRHDT and CDR2 FYEKMQ (reference sequence). This CDR3 has 14 amino acids. V was cut by 5 bases and J by 2 bases, with 12 bases left in between. The CDR3 coding sequence is TGTGCCAGCAGCCTCCAGGGGCGGCAAGAGACCCAGTACTTC. Amino acids: CASSLQGRQETQYF.

The chain uses TRBV30 and TRBJ1-2; D is ambiguous. There are 14 residues in the CDR3. Per germline, CDR1 GTSNPN and CDR2 SVGIG (reference sequence). Trimming cost V 3 bases and J 8 bases, with 19 bases left between them. Written as DNA, the CDR3 is TGTGCCTGGAGGGGTGTAGGCCTCGTAGGGGGCTACACCTTC. It encodes CAWRGVGLVGGYTF.

This chain uses TRBV29-1 with TRBJ1-2; D is undetermined. V lost 3 bases and J 1 base, leaving 15 bases between the germline ends. This CDR3 is 15 amino acids long. The V gene's germline CDR1 is SQVTM and CDR2 ANQGSEA. The CDR3 DNA reads as TGCAGCGTTGATAGGCAGGATAACAGTAACTATGGCTACACCTTC. As protein: CSVDRQDNSNYGYTF.

This sequence joins TRBV18 and TRBJ2-3; 8 bases align to TRBD2. The V gene end was trimmed by 3 bases and the J gene end by 4 bases; junction bases not matched to a gene: 9. This CDR3 is built from 16 residues. CDR1 and CDR2 from the germline V gene are KGHSH and LQKENI. The CDR3 DNA sequence: TGTGCCAGCTCACCCCGGGGACTAGAGGGGGCAGATACGCAGTATTTT. This encodes CASSPRGLEGADTQYF.

The chain is built from TRBV19 and TRBJ2-3, with 13 bases lining up with TRBD2. V trimming: 6 bases; J trimming: 6 bases; junction bases outside the gene matches: 9. The length of the CDR3 is 16 residues. Germline V gives CDR1 LNHDA, CDR2 SQIVND (reference sequence). CDR3 protein: CASSPGTSGEGDTQYF. The CDR3 region has the DNA TGTGCCAGTAGCCCCGGGACTAGCGGGGAGGGGGATACGCAGTATTTT. Based on the CDR3 plus reference TRBV19 and TRBJ2-3, the full variable domain is DGGITQSPKYLFRKEGQNVTLSCEQNLNHDAMYWYRQDPGQGLRLIYYSQIVNDFQKGDIAEGYSVSREKKESFPLTVTSAQKNPTAFYLCASSPGTSGEGDTQYFGPGTRLTVL.

J is TRBJ2-3 and V is TRBV6-5; 10 bases fit TRBD2. Germline-derived CDR1 and CDR2 are MNHEY and SVGAGI. The CDR3 runs to 16 residues. The trim removed 0 bases at V and 4 bases at J, leaving 4 bases unmatched. The CDR3 spells CASSYSSGGYPDTQYF. CDR3 coding DNA: TGTGCCAGCAGTTACTCTAGCGGGGGGTATCCAGATACGCAGTATTTT.

The V and J genes are TRBV27 and TRBJ2-3; 7 nucleotides agree with TRBD2. CDR3 length: 14 residues. Per the germline V gene, CDR1 is MNHEY and CDR2 is SMNVEV (reference sequence). V was pared by 8 bases and J by 5 bases, with 10 bases of the junction left unmatched. CDR3 amino acids: CASGRGFEEDTQYF. As DNA, the CDR3 is TGTGCCAGCGGGCGGGGGTTCGAGGAAGATACGCAGTATTTT.

The chain employs TRBV6-1 and TRBJ1-3; D is possibly TRBD1 (6 bases). Per germline, CDR1 MNHNS and CDR2 SASEGT. The CDR3 is 14 residues long. V was shortened by 6 bases and J by 4 bases, with 13 bases between the two germline ends. CDR3 nucleotide sequence: TGTGCCAGCAGACCGGACAGTAGGGGAAACACCATATATTTT. Its translation: CASRPDSRGNTIYF.